This T cell receptor (beta chain) is from a study of T cells in tuberculosis. About the study: Sequenced TCRs come from CD1B-GMM tetramer-binding T cells. A South African cohort included IGRA-negative adolescents, latently infected IGRA-positive adolescents and adults with active tuberculosis.

Trimming cost V 6 bases and J 0 bases; bases outside gene matches: 2. The CDR3 is made up of 15 amino acids. Germline loops: CDR1 KGHSH, CDR2 LQKENI. Study observations and caveats: Active tuberculosis cases were adults; controls were adolescents. Active tuberculosis alpha repertoires lay closer to GMM-specific TCRs than controls'.

Here immunoSEQ multiplex PCR was the method, and the copy in TCRdb shows in-frame clones only, minus some. The table includes about 41,000 clones, approximately 95% detected once. This clone is a singleton in its sample. Its target is not known. The TCR was taken from a donor aged 10-35 years with latent tuberculosis or without tuberculosis infection. The sample consisted of PBMCs. The rearrangement joins TRBV18 to TRBJ2-4; 10 positions match TRBD1. CDR3 region: CASSRDRGAKNIQYF. CDR3 nucleotide sequence: TGTGCCAGCTCCCGGGACAGGGGAGCCAAAAACATTCAGTACTTC.